This is a list of T cell receptor beta chains from one sample in a study of cytomegalovirus exposure and HLA in healthy donors. This table comes from immunoSEQ multiplex PCR, and its TCRdb copy is limited to in-frame clones, with some not included. Altogether 100,000 to 150,000 clones are present, about 83% being singletons, with the ten largest covering roughly 5%. The material sequenced was PBMCs. Source of these receptors: a woman aged 25 to 39 in good health and CMV-seronegative. Each CDR3 is given with its conserved first and last residue. The D gene is left open where the match is weak. Only part of the rows carry a size: once, few, many, or a class if the clone is expanded.

len | j_gene | abundance | v_gene | d_gene | CDR3aa | CDR3nt
16 | TRBJ2-1 | NA | TRBV5-1 | TRBD2 | CASSSPGTSGRNEQFF | TGCGCCAGCAGCTCCCCGGGGACTAGCGGGAGAAATGAGCAGTTCTTC
18 | TRBJ1-4 | NA | TRBV28 | NA | CASSLPTLGGDTGEKLFF | TGTGCCAGCAGTTTACCAACCTTGGGAGGAGACACTGGCGAAAAACTGTTTTTT
14 | TRBJ1-1 | once | TRBV30 | NA | CAWSVGGMNTEAFF | TGTGCCTGGAGTGTTGGCGGGATGAACACTGAAGCTTTCTTT
13 | TRBJ2-1 | NA | TRBV19 | NA | CASSITGYNEQFF | TGTGCCAGTAGTATAACAGGCTACAATGAGCAGTTCTTC
15 | TRBJ2-1 | NA | TRBV12-1 | NA | CASSSYRDPPNEQFF | TGTGCCAGCAGCTCGTACAGGGACCCACCCAATGAGCAGTTCTTC
17 | TRBJ1-4 | NA | TRBV11-2 | TRBD1 | CASSFYDRGDRGEKLFF | TGTGCCAGCAGCTTCTATGACCGCGGGGACAGGGGTGAAAAACTGTTTTTT
14 | TRBJ1-5 | NA | TRBV2 | NA | CASSGTNPNQPQHF | TGTGCCAGCAGTGGGACAAATCCAAATCAGCCCCAGCATTTT
14 | TRBJ1-2 | NA | TRBV9 | TRBD1 | CASSAGDRPYGYTF | TGTGCCAGCAGCGCCGGGGACAGACCCTATGGCTACACCTTC
14 | TRBJ1-4 | NA | TRBV5-8 | NA | CASSLVQGSEKLFF | TGTGCCAGCAGCTTGGTACAGGGTAGCGAAAAACTGTTTTTT
14 | TRBJ2-4 | NA | TRBV6-5 | NA | CASSSVLAKNIQYF | TGTGCCAGCAGCTCCGTACTAGCCAAAAACATTCAGTACTTC
16 | TRBJ2-2 | once | TRBV11-3 | TRBD2 | CASSRTSGYYTGELFF | TGTGCCAGCAGCCGTACTAGCGGATACTACACCGGGGAGCTGTTTTTT
14 | TRBJ1-5 | NA | TRBV28 | NA | CASIKWGGNQPQHF | TGTGCCAGCATTAAATGGGGGGGGAATCAGCCCCAGCATTTT
14 | TRBJ2-7 | NA | TRBV11-3 | TRBD2 | CASSLSGRAYEQYF | TGTGCCAGCAGCCTTAGCGGGAGGGCCTACGAGCAGTACTTC
15 | TRBJ1-5 | NA | TRBV6-1 | NA | CARRGGTGVHQPQHF | TGTGCCAGAAGGGGGGGTACGGGGGTCCATCAGCCCCAGCATTTT
13 | TRBJ2-7 | NA | TRBV5-8 | NA | CASSFSGSYEQYF | TGTGCCAGCAGCTTTAGCGGCTCCTACGAGCAGTACTTC
13 | TRBJ2-7 | NA | TRBV27 | NA | CASSFTPTYEQYF | TGTGCCAGCAGCTTTACACCGACCTACGAGCAGTACTTC
11 | TRBJ1-4 | NA | TRBV7-9 | NA | CSSSSSEKLFF | TGTTCCAGCAGCTCCTCGGAAAAACTGTTTTTT